The TCR beta chain under discussion was sequenced for a study of Graves' ophthalmopathy and Graves' hyperthyroidism (dated 2018 in TCRdb). For the wider study: Hyperthyroidism was defined as stable when no progression to ophthalmopathy occurred within 18 months of follow-up. The study used signatures of the TCR beta repertoire to tell Graves' ophthalmopathy apart from Graves' hyperthyroidism and to predict which patients would progress to ophthalmopathy. In total, around 130 blood samples were TCR-sequenced: approximately 42 ophthalmopathy, under 80 hyperthyroidism and approximately 17 hyperthyroidism-to-ophthalmopathy patients. A discovery set of more than 90 patients (43 ophthalmopathy, some 58 stable hyperthyroidism) was enrolled to explore V-J signatures distinguishing ophthalmopathy from hyperthyroidism. For independent validation, a separate cohort was made up of 18 to 20 hyperthyroidism patients plus 17 patients who later progressed from hyperthyroidism to ophthalmopathy. In roughly 6 hyperthyroidism patients, the T-cell repertoire of thyroid tissue was compared with the T-cell repertoire of blood. Following sample collection, hyperthyroidism patients were given methimazole at a starting dose of 30 mg daily, and ophthalmopathy patients were given high-dose intravenous methylprednisolone.

The full study reports these points: No statistical method was used to set the sample size in advance, and the investigators knew which group each participant was assigned to. In validation, the model predicted ophthalmopathy progression with about 71% sensitivity and about 77% specificity; 12 predicted patients were CT-confirmed with GO in a median of approximately six months. Most expanded thyroid clonotypes with frequency above 0.001 were also detected in blood, suggesting blood repertoires may reflect the thyroid immune response. In cross-validation, the 13-signature model distinguished ophthalmopathy from stable hyperthyroidism with about 90% sensitivity and around 83% specificity, while in the test set the corresponding values were about 79% and 69%.

As concerns this clonotype: It has no known antigen specificity. One base away lies a much larger clone, so this may be a sequencing read error.

Patients with hyperthyroidism were aged 18 to 65 years, had been newly diagnosed, and had a disease duration of less than 2 months. Patients were excluded if they had other autoimmune diseases, uncontrolled infections, pregnancy or lactation. Clinical symptoms, serum thyroxine, TRAb, thyroid ultrasound and orbital computed tomography formed the basis of the diagnosis. Trizol reagent was used to extract the total RNA, and its quality was then checked on an Agilent 2100 Bioanalyzer. TCR beta CDR3 regions were amplified from RNA transcripts for repertoire sequencing. The first round was an RT-PCR using HTBI primers with the Qiagen OneStep RT-PCR kit, and this first round was followed by a second-round multiplex PCR, then size selection and purification. Libraries were sequenced paired-end with 100 bp reads on an Illumina HiSeq2000. Per the original workflow: SOAPnuke was used to process the reads, throwing out any read that had adapters, had uncalled bases, had a mean Phred below 15, or lacked an exact constant-primer or identifier match. COPE v1.2.5 was used to merge high-quality paired reads. Unique nucleotide sequences were defined as clonotypes and aligned to IMGT TRB V, D and J references using MiTCR v1.1. The analysis was limited to V-J combinations with a frequency above 0.0001, which together covered 99.2% of repertoires. A TCR clonal expansion and chaos score per V-J combination was defined as the ratio of F50 clonal expansion to chaos observed in the TCRdist matrix. Welch's t-statistics and random forest were used to reduce features to about 14 V-J combinations, which were fed into a naive Bayes classifier. Thyroid-blood repertoire similarity was quantified with the Morisita-Horn index. Using fastp trimming at Q25 and MiXCR clonotype assembly, TCRdb reanalyzed the public sequencing data and kept in-frame beta chains. Rows are unified per CDR3 protein, each entry keeping the most common DNA and genes. In this record, the V and J calls reflect TCRdb's handling and not the investigators' own analysis. The sample has over a million distinct CDR3 sequences on record, 35% to 40% of them singletons. The ten largest clones add up to around 10% of the sample.

CDR1 and CDR2 were assigned from the germline V gene as SQVTM and ANQGSEA. The CDR3, cysteine through phenylalanine, is 15 amino acids long. The kept DNA is CDR3 alone, 45 bases in frame from the first base. Sequencing was performed on peripheral blood or thyroid tissue (not recorded which). The rearranged segments are TRBV29-1 and TRBJ2-7; the D gene cannot be named for sure. This TCR was recovered from an adult man with Graves' hyperthyroidism. The DNA sequence is as follows: TGCAGTGCTAGTCGATCGGAAAGGGTTTCCAACGAGCAGTACTTC. Its translation is CSASRSERVSNEQYF.